This T cell receptor beta chain originates from a study of T-cell reconstitution after alpha-beta-depleted transplantation in children. Germline assignment: CDR1 MNHEY and CDR2 SMNVEV (reference sequence). There are 16 residues in the CDR3. V lost 0 bases, J lost 0 bases, and 11 bases lay in between. Using unique molecular identifiers, the investigators prepared the TCRbeta library. TCRdb redid the calling of the PCR reads with MiXCR, one entry per CDR3 protein. The repertoire holds 440,000 or so distinct CDR3 sequences, 43% seen once, with approximately 30% in the top ten. Findings and limits, study-wide: Several hundred expanded graft clones reportedly were the source of alpha-beta T cells about two months after transplant. T-cell counts and diversity were attributed mostly to newly produced T cells one year after transplant. Some patients' high day-60 TCRbeta diversity was attributed to recipient cells surviving conditioning.

This clonotype was observed many times. Its target is unknown. The J gene is TRBJ1-2, the V gene TRBV27; D unresolved. The sequenced sample was PBMCs, obtained before TCRalphabeta/CD19-depleted stem cell transplant. This receptor was identified in a girl aged 2 to 10 with aplastic anemia, due to receive a stem cell transplant. CDR3 loop: CASSLSLGASNYGYTF. CDR3 DNA: TGTGCCAGCAGTTTATCGTTGGGAGCCTCTAACTATGGCTACACCTTC.